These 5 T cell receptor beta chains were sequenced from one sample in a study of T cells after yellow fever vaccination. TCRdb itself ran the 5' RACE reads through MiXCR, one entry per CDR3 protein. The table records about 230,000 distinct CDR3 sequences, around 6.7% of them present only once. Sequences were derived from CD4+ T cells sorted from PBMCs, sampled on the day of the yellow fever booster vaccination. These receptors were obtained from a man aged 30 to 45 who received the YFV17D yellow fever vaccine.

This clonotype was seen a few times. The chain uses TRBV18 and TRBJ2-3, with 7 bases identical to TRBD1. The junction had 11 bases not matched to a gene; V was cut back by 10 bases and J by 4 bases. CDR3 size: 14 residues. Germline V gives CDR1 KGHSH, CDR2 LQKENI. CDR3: CATNRGRNSDTQYF. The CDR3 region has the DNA TGTGCCACGAACAGGGGAAGAAACTCAGATACGCAGTATTTT.

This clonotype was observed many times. The CDR3 protein is CASSLGGPQPQHF. The CDR3 DNA sequence: TGTGCCAGCAGCTTAGGGGGTCCTCAGCCCCAGCATTTT. The chain uses TRBV7-2 and TRBJ1-5; D unclear. With 1 base removed from V and 6 bases from J, the gap between germline ends came to 7 bases. The CDR3 spans 13 residues. Germline V lookup: CDR1 SGHTA, CDR2 FQGNSA. Variable domain in full (rest from reference TRBV7-2 and TRBJ1-5): GAGVSQSPSNKVTEKGKDVELRCDPISGHTALYWYRQSLGQGLEFLIYFQGNSAPDKSGLPSDRFSAERTGGSVSTLTIQRTQQEDSAVYLCASSLGGPQPQHFGDGTRLSIL.

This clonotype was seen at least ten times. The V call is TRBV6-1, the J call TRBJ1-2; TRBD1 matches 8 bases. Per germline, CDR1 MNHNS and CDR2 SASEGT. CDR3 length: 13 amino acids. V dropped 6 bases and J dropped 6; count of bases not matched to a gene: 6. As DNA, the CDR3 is TGTGCCAGCAGGACGACAGGGGACAATGGCTACACCTTC. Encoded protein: CASRTTGDNGYTF.

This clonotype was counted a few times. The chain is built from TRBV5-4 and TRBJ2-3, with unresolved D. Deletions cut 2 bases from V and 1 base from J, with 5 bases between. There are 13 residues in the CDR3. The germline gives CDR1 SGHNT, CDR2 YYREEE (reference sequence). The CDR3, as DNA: TGTGCCAGCAGCTTTAAGGGCACAGATACGCAGTATTTT. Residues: CASSFKGTDTQYF.

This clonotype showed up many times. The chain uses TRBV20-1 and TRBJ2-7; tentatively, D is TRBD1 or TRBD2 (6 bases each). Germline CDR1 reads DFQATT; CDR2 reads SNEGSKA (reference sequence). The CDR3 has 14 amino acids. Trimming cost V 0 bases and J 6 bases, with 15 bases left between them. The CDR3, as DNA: TGCAGTGCTAGAGATTGGGTGGGGGGCCTCGAGCAGTACTTC. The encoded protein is CSARDWVGGLEQYF.